Listed below are T cell receptor beta chains from one sample, sequenced in a study of graft-versus-host responses after intestinal transplantation. Repertoires were generated with immunoSEQ multiplex PCR, while TCRdb's copy carries only in-frame clones and drops some. The sample consists of 10,000 or so clones, approximately 30% of them appearing once. The input for sequencing was alloreactive CD4+ T cells from a mixed lymphocyte reaction culture, taken before transplantation. These receptors originate from a human patient who was an organ donor for intestinal transplantation. Both conserved end residues are part of each CDR3. A D gene is named only where the DNA matches it firmly. Not every row has a clone size; where given, it reads once, few, many or a size class.

D	size	V	J	DNA	CDR3
TRBD1	.	TRBV12-5	TRBJ2-5	TGTGCTAGTGGTTTGGACAGGGGGTACCAAGAGACCCAGTACTTC	CASGLDRGYQETQYF
TRBD2	.	TRBV4-2	TRBJ2-7	TGTGCCAGCAGCCGGCAACTAGCGGGGGCCGGGGAGCAGTACTTC	CASSRQLAGAGEQYF
.	.	TRBV28	TRBJ2-7	TGTGCCAGCAGACCCGCCTTCAGGGTCCCTTTTTACGAGCAGTACTTC	CASRPAFRVPFYEQYF
TRBD2	few	TRBV4-1	TRBJ2-1	TGCGCCAGCAGCCAAGGCGCTAGCGGGGGGGCGGGTGAGCAGTTCTTC	CASSQGASGGAGEQFF
.	.	TRBV7-8	TRBJ1-1	TGTGCCAGCAGCTTAGAAGCGGGGACTGAAGCTTTCTTT	CASSLEAGTEAFF
.	medium-sized	TRBV7-9	TRBJ2-6	TGTGCCAGCAGCTTTTCTCCCTCTGGGGCCAACGTCCTGACTTTC	CASSFSPSGANVLTF
.	.	TRBV6-5	TRBJ1-3	TGTGCCAGCAGTTACAGACAGGTCGCTGGAAACACCATATATTTT	CASSYRQVAGNTIYF
TRBD1	.	TRBV9	TRBJ1-2	TGTGCCAGCAGCGTAGTCCCTTATCGACAGGGGTACGTTGGCTACACCTTC	CASSVVPYRQGYVGYTF
.	few	TRBV6-1	TRBJ2-3	TGTGCCGTGGGGGGCACCACAGATACGCAGTATTTT	CAVGGTTDTQYF
.	.	TRBV19	TRBJ2-2	TGTGCCAGTAGTCCACAGCTCACCGGGGAGCTGTTTTTT	CASSPQLTGELFF
.	medium-sized	TRBV25-1	TRBJ1-3	TGTGCCAGCAGTGAATCGGCGATGGGGGGATCTGGAAACACCATATATTTT	CASSESAMGGSGNTIYF
TRBD2	.	TRBV4-3	TRBJ2-7	TGCGCCAGCAGCTTTTCAGCGGGGGGCACCTACGAGCAGTACTTC	CASSFSAGGTYEQYF
.	.	TRBV4-1	TRBJ2-5	TGCGCCAGCAGCCAAGATCGGACAGATCAAGAGACCCAGTACTTC	CASSQDRTDQETQYF
TRBD1	medium-sized	TRBV6-5	TRBJ1-2	TGTGCCAGCAGTTACAAAGGGACAGGGGCTTATGGCTACACCTTC	CASSYKGTGAYGYTF
.	.	TRBV7-6	TRBJ1-2	TGTGCCAGCAGCACTGGACAGAGCTATGGCTACACCTTC	CASSTGQSYGYTF
.	.	TRBV10-3	TRBJ2-7	TGTGCCATCAGCCTCGCGGGATCCTACGAGCAGTACTTC	CAISLAGSYEQYF